This section outlines one T cell receptor beta chain sequence together with its context. Profiling relied on immunoSEQ multiplex PCR, and the TCRdb table lists in-frame clones only, not all of them. The sample shows roughly 190,000 clones, around 91% of them seen only once. The sample originates from a study of blood T cell repertoires in COVID-19. Germline V CDR1 and CDR2: MNHEY, SVGAGI. V dropped 2 bases and J dropped 4 bases, with 11 bases sitting between them. This CDR3 spans 15 amino acids. The V call is TRBV6-5, the J call TRBJ2-2; the D gene is possibly TRBD1 (6 bases). The source is a young woman who had recovered from COVID-19. The sample was PBMCs or T cells enriched from blood (not recorded which). CDR3 amino acids: CASSYRRGGTGELFF. CDR3 DNA sequence: TGTGCCAGCAGTTACCGTCGAGGGGGCACCGGGGAGCTGTTTTTT.